The clone carrying this T cell receptor (beta chain) was found many times. Its antigen is as yet unknown. This specimen comes from a study of T cell repertoires in cytomegalovirus infection. Study at large: As its CMV epitopes, the study selected recently identified HLA-C-restricted and well-studied HLA-B-restricted targets. The public TCR beta signatures pointed to both CMV infection and matching HLA type.

From the reads, TCRdb called clonotypes with MiXCR, one entry per CDR3 protein. The table includes about 830,000 distinct CDR3 sequences, approximately 30% detected once. Deletions cut 5 bases from V and 8 bases from J, with 16 bases between. The CDR3 loop spans 14 amino acids. Germline V gene data show CDR1 as SEHNR and CDR2 as FQNEAQ (reference sequence). The sequence was collected from a human donor in good health (CMV status not recorded). Some clones in this sample may be carry-over from other donors' samples. V usage is TRBV7-9 and J usage is TRBJ2-1, with unresolved D. The source material was cultured CD8+ T cells from PBMCs, sampled from culture after CMV antigen stimulation. The CDR3 coding sequence is TGTGCCAGCAGCAGAGTGGCGGATAGGGATGAGCAGTTCTTC. Translation gives CASSRVADRDEQFF.